This T cell receptor (beta chain) came from a study of blood T cell repertoires in COVID-19. The overall study: From T cells, B-cell-depleted T cells, or PBMCs came the material, which was cDNA or gDNA.

V dropped 3 bases and J dropped 4 bases, with 9 bases sitting between them. The CDR3 runs 13 residues. Germline V gene data show CDR1 as MNHNS and CDR2 as SASEGT. The protocol was immunoSEQ multiplex PCR, while the TCRdb copy is restricted to in-frame clones and leaves out a portion. The repertoire consists of 390,000 or so clones, with 80% to 90% occurring once and the leading ten covering less than 1.2%. Residents of 24 US areas, aged about 18 to 100 years, made up the participants. Before being deemed recovered, Cohort 3 donors had two negative PCRs, clearance, or symptom resolution. The TCR was taken from a man between 18 and 35 years old who had recovered from COVID-19. Material: PBMCs or T cells enriched from blood (not recorded which). This chain uses TRBV6-1 with TRBJ1-2, with no clear D. The CDR3 coding sequence is TGTGCCAGCAGTGATCAGACAACCTATGGCTACACCTTC. Amino acids: CASSDQTTYGYTF.